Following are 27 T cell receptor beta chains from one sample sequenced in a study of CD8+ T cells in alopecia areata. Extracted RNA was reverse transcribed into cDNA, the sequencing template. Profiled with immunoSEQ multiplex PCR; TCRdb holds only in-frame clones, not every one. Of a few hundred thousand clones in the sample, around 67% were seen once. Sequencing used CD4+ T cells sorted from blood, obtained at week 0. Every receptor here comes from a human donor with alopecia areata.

CDR3 DNA: TGCAGCGTTGTACTTACCCCTTACGAGCAGTACTTC. Encoded protein: CSVVLTPYEQYF. V and J are TRBV29-1 and TRBJ2-7; D is unresolved. V lost 4 bases and J lost 4, with 11 bases in between. CDR1 and CDR2 (germline): SQVTM, ANQGSEA. The CDR3 covers 12 residues.

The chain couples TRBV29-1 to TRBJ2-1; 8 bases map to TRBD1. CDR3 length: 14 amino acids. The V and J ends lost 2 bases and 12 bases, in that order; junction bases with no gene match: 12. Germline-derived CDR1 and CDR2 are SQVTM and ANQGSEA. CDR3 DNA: TGCAGCGTTGAAAGGGACAGGACCCTCTATGGGCAGTTCTTC. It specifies CSVERDRTLYGQFF.

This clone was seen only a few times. CDR3 nucleotide sequence: TGCGCCAGCAGCCAAGATGCGGCAGCTCGAGAGACCCAGTACTTC. As protein: CASSQDAAARETQYF. The chain has TRBV4-1 and TRBJ2-5; D not certain. V lost 0 bases and J lost 4, with 12 bases in between. Germline-derived CDR1 and CDR2 are MGHRA and YSYEKL. CDR3 length equals 15 residues.

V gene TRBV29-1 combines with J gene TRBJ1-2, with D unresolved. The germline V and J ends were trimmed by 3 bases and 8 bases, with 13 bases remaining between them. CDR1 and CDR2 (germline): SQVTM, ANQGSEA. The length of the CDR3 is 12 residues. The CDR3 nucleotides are TGCAGCGTTGACCATCCCGGCGGGGGCTACACCTTC. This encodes CSVDHPGGGYTF.

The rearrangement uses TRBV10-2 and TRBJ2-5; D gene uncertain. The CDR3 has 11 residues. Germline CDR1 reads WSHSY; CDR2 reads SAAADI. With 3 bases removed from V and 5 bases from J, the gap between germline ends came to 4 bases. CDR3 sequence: CASSDGETQYF. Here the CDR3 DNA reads TGCGCCAGCAGTGATGGGGAGACCCAGTACTTC.

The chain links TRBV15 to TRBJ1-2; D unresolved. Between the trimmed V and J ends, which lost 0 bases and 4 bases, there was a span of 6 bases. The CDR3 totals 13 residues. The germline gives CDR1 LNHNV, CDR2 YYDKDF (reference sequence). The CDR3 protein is CATSREGGYGYTF. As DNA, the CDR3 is TGTGCCACCAGCAGAGAGGGTGGCTATGGCTACACCTTC.

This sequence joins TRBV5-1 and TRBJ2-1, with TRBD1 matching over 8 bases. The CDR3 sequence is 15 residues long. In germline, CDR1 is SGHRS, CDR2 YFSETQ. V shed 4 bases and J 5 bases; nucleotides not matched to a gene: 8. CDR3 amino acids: CASSGYRGAHNEQFF. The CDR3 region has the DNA TGCGCCAGCAGCGGGTACAGGGGGGCCCACAATGAGCAGTTCTTC.

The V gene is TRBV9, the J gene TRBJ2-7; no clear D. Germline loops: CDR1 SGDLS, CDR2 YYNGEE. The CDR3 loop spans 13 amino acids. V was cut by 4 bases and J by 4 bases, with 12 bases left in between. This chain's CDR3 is CASSPSSAYEQYF. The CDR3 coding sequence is TGTGCCAGCAGCCCCAGCAGCGCATACGAGCAGTACTTC.

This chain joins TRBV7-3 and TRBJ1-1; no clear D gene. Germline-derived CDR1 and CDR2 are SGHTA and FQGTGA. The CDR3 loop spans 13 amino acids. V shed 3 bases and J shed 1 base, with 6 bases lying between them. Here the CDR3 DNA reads TGTGCCAGCAGCTTGGACCAGAACACTGAAGCTTTCTTT. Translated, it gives CASSLDQNTEAFF.

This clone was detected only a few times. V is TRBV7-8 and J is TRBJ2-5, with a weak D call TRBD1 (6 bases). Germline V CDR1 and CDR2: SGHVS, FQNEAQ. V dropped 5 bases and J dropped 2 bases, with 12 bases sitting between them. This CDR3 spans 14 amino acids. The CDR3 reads CASSARTAQETQYF. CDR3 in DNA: TGTGCCAGCAGCGCCCGGACAGCTCAAGAGACCCAGTACTTC.

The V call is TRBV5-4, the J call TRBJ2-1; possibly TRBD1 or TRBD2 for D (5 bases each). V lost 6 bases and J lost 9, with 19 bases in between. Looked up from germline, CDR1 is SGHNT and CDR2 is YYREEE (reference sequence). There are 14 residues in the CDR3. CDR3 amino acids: CASNSRGSLGEQFF. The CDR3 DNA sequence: TGTGCCAGCAACTCGAGGGGTTCCTTGGGTGAGCAGTTCTTC.

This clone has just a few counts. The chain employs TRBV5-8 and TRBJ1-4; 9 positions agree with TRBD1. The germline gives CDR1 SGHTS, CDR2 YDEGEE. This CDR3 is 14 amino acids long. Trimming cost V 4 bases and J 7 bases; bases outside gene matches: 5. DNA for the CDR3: TGTGCCAGCAGCGGGGGACAGGGAGGTGAAAAACTGTTTTTT. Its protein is CASSGGQGGEKLFF.

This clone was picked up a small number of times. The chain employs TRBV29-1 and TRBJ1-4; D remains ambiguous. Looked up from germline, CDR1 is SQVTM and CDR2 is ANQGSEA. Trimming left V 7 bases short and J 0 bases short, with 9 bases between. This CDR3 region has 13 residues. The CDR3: CSASIATNEKLFF. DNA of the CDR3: TGCAGCGCCTCGATTGCAACTAATGAAAAACTGTTTTTT. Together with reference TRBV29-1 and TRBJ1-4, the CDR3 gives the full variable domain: SAVISQKPSRDICQRGTSLTIQCQVDSQVTMMFWYRQQPGQSLTLIATANQGSEATYESGFVIDKFPISRPNLTFSTLTVSNMSPEDSSIYLCSASIATNEKLFFGSGTQLSVL.

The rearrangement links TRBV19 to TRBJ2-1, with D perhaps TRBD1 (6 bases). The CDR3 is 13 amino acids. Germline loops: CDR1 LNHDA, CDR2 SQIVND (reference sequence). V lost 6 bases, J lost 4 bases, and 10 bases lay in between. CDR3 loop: CASSGQQYNEQFF. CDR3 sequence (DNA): TGTGCCAGTAGCGGACAGCAATACAATGAGCAGTTCTTC.

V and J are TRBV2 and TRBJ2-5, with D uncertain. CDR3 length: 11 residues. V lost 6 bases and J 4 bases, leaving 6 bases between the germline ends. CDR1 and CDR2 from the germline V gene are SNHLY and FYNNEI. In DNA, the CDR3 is TGTGCCAGCAGCAACCGAGAGACCCAGTACTTC. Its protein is CASSNRETQYF.

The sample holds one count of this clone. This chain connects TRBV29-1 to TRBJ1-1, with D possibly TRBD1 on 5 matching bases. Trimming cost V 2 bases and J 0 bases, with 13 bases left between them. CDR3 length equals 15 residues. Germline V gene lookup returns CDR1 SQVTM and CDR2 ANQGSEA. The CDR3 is CSVETTGTVNTEAFF. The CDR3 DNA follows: TGCAGCGTTGAAACCACCGGGACGGTGAACACTGAAGCTTTCTTT.

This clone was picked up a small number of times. CDR3 bases: TGTGCCAGCAGCTTCAGCGGACAAGAGACCCAGTACTTC. This encodes CASSFSGQETQYF. The J gene is TRBJ2-5, the V gene TRBV11-2; weak D call: TRBD2 (5 bases). The V gene's germline CDR1 is SGHAT and CDR2 FQNNGV. With 3 bases removed from V and 2 bases from J, the gap between germline ends came to 7 bases. This CDR3 comprises 13 residues.

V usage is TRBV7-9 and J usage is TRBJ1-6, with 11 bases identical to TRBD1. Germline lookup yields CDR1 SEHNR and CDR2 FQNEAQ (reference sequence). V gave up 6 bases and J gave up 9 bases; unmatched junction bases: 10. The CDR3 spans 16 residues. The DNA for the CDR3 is TGTGCCAGCAGGACAGAACCCGGGACAGGGGGTTCACCCCTCCACTTT. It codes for CASRTEPGTGGSPLHF.

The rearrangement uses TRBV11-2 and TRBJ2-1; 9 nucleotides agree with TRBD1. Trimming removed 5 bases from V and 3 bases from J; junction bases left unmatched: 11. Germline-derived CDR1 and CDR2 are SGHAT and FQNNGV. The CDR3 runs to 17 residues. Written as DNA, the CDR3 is TGTGCCAGCAGCCGAGGGACAGGGCCACCCTTCTACAATGAGCAGTTCTTC. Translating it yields CASSRGTGPPFYNEQFF.

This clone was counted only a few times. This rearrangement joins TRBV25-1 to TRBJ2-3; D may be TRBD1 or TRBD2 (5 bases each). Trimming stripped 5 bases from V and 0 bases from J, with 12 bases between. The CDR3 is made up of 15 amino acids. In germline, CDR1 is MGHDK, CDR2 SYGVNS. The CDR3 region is CASSFPEGSTDTQYF. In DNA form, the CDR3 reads TGTGCCAGCAGTTTTCCTGAGGGGAGCACAGATACGCAGTATTTT.

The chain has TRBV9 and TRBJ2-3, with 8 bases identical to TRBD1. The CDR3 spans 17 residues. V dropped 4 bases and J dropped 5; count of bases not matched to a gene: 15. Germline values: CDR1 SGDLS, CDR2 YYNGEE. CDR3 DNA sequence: TGTGCCAGCAGCTCAGTACCACGACAGGGGCGAGGAGATACGCAGTATTTT. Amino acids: CASSSVPRQGRGDTQYF.

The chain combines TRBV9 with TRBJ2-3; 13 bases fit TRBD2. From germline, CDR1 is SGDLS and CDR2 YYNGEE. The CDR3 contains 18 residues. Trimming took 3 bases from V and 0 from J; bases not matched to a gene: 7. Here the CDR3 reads CASSAGLAGRASTDTQYF. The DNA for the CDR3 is TGTGCCAGCAGCGCGGGACTAGCGGGGAGGGCTAGCACAGATACGCAGTATTTT.

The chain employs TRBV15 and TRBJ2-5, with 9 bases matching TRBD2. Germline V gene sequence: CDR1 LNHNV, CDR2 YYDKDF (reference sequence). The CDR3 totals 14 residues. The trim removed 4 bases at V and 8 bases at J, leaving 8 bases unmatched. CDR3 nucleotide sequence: TGTGCCACCAGCAACTCCGGGACTAGCTTTACCCAGTACTTC. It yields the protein CATSNSGTSFTQYF.

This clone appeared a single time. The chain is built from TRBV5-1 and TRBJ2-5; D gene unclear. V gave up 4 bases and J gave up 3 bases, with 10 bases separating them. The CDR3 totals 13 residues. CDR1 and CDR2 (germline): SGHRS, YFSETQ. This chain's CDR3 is CASSPGPKETQYF. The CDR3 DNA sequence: TGCGCCAGCAGCCCGGGCCCCAAAGAGACCCAGTACTTC.

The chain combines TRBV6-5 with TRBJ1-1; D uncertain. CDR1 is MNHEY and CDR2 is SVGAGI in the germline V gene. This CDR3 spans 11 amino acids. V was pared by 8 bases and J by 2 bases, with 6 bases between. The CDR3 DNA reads TGTGCCAGCGGGAGAAACACTGAAGCTTTCTTT. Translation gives CASGRNTEAFF.

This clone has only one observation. The CDR3 nucleotides are TGCGCCAGCAGCAACGGACAGTGGAGAGGGGAGACCCAGTACTTC. The encoded protein is CASSNGQWRGETQYF. The rearrangement joins TRBV5-1 to TRBJ2-5; TRBD1 is a possible D gene (6 bases). Germline CDR1 is SGHRS and CDR2 is YFSETQ. V gave up 4 bases and J gave up 5 bases, with 18 bases separating them. The CDR3 consists of 15 residues.

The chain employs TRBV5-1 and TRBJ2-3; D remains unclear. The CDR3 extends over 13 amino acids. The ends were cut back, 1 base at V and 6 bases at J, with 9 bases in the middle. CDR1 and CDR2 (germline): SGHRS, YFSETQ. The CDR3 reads CASSLIGPDTQYF. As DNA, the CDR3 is TGCGCCAGCAGCTTGATTGGCCCGGATACGCAGTATTTT.